This TCR beta chain was sequenced for a study of CD8 T cells in ankylosing spondylitis. Points from the study as a whole: About 8 highly homologous variants made up a TCR beta motif, and this motif appeared characteristic of ankylosing spondylitis blood. Reports of some motif variants in reactive arthritis synovial fluid and blood predate this one. Those disease-linked clones were CD8+; they were also relatively rare in peripheral blood. Reports say disease-linked clones showed up significantly more in matched ankylosing spondylitis synovial fluid.

Note on this clonotype: The antigen remains undetermined.

The V and J ends lost 6 bases and 4 bases, in that order; junction bases with no gene match: 5. This CDR3 spans 14 amino acids. TCRdb used MiXCR to reprocess the 5' RACE reads, holding one entry per CDR3 protein. The sample carries 250,000 to 400,000 distinct CDR3 sequences, approximately 10% recorded once. Sequencing was done on a sample of blood, either unsorted or a sorted T cell fraction (not recorded which). The V gene is TRBV12-3 or TRBV12-4, the J gene TRBJ1-3; 8 bases match TRBD1. This sequence originates from a female donor with ankylosing spondylitis or in good health (not recorded which). The CDR3 DNA follows: TGTGCCAGCAGACGGACAGGGCTAGGAAACACCATATATTTT. It yields the protein CASRRTGLGNTIYF.